Listed here are 27 T cell receptor beta chains from one sample, sequenced in a study of cytomegalovirus exposure and HLA in healthy donors (dated by TCRdb to the late 2010s). Library preparation was by the immunoSEQ multiplex PCR assay. For the multiplex PCR, a mixture combining 60 forward primers for TCR Vbeta segments and 13 reverse primers for TCR Jbeta segments was used. Held by TCRdb, this immuneACCESS table contains in-frame sequences only and omits some clones. Under half of the omission traces to an unresolved V gene where checked; the cause of the rest is unknown. The sample table holds fewer than 200,000 clones, of which roughly 13% were seen once. The top ten constitute more than 7% of the sample. The source material was PBMCs. The source of these receptors is a man aged 45-60 years in good health and CMV-seropositive.

This clone was counted a few times. The chain links TRBV7-2 to TRBJ2-3; 9 bases agree with TRBD1. Losses at the gene ends were 4 bases for V and 0 bases for J; bases not matched to a gene: 5. The germline CDR1 and CDR2 sequences are SGHTA and FQGNSA. The CDR3 runs to 16 residues. CDR3 nucleotide sequence: TGTGCCAGCAGCTGGGGGACAGGGACCAGCACAGATACGCAGTATTTT. As protein: CASSWGTGTSTDTQYF.

The chain links TRBV7-7 to TRBJ2-1, with 8 bases that match TRBD2. Germline V CDR1 and CDR2: SSHAT, FNYEAQ (reference sequence). The CDR3 contains 15 residues. V trimming: 5 bases; J trimming: 6 bases; junction bases outside the gene matches: 9. The chain's CDR3 is CASSRGIGRGNEQFF. CDR3 DNA: TGTGCCAGCAGCCGAGGTATCGGGAGGGGCAATGAGCAGTTCTTC.

The chain carries TRBV7-2 and TRBJ2-5, with 9 bases identical to TRBD1. V dropped 1 base and J dropped 4; count of bases not matched to a gene: 7. In germline, CDR1 is SGHTA, CDR2 FQGNSA. CDR3 length equals 16 residues. The CDR3 nucleotides read TGTGCCAGCAGCTTAGAGTTTACAGGGGGCCTAGAGACCCAGTACTTC. Translating gives CASSLEFTGGLETQYF.

Regarding this clone: At one end the junction does not follow the germline gene, possibly because of a read error. This sample includes further DNA sequences coding for the same CDR3. The gene calls are TRBV5-1 and TRBJ2-2, with 10 bases identical to TRBD2. The CDR3 consists of 15 residues. Germline CDR1 is SGHRS and CDR2 is YFSETQ. This chain's CDR3 is CASSLLSGGPGELFF. CDR3 coding DNA: TGCGCCAGCAGCTTACTTAGCGGGGGGCCCGGGGAACTGTTTTTT. The full variable domain, in which reference TRBV5-1 and TRBJ2-2 provide the parts outside the CDR3, is KAGVTQTPRYLIKTRGQQVTLSCSPISGHRSVSWYQQTPGQGLQFLFEYFSETQRNKGNFPGRFSGRQFSNSRSEMNVSTLELGDSALYLCASSLLSGGPGELFFGEGSRLTVL.

This sequence joins TRBV28 and TRBJ2-3; 11 nucleotides match TRBD1. Germline-derived CDR1 and CDR2 are MDHEN and SYDVKM. Unmatched junction bases numbered 7, after V lost 3 bases and J lost 11 bases. CDR3 length: 14 amino acids. CDR3 loop: CASSFWDRGWMQYF. Written as DNA, the CDR3 is TGTGCCAGCAGTTTTTGGGACAGGGGGTGGATGCAGTATTTT.

The rearrangement links TRBV7-9 to TRBJ1-2; possible D gene TRBD1, 6 bases. CDR1 is SEHNR and CDR2 is FQNEAQ in the germline V gene (reference sequence). The CDR3 has 14 residues. V gave up 5 bases and J gave up 0 bases, with 10 bases separating them. The chain's CDR3 is CASSPGQPNYGYTF. CDR3 DNA: TGTGCCAGCAGCCCTGGACAGCCTAACTATGGCTACACCTTC.

This clone has just a few counts. This chain links TRBV2 with TRBJ2-7, with TRBD1 as a possible D gene (5 bases). This CDR3 is built from 14 residues. From germline, CDR1 is SNHLY and CDR2 FYNNEI. The germline V and J ends were trimmed by 1 base and 5 bases, with 12 bases remaining between them. CDR3 DNA sequence: TGTGCCAGCAGTGAAGGCAGGGTCTCGAACGAGCAGTACTTC. As protein: CASSEGRVSNEQYF. Filled out from reference TRBV2 and TRBJ2-7, the complete variable domain reads EPEVTQTPSHQVTQMGQEVILRCVPISNHLYFYWYRQILGQKVEFLVSFYNNEISEKSEIFDDQFSVERPDGSNFTLKIRSTKLEDSAMYFCASSEGRVSNEQYFGPGTRLTVT.

Only a few counts were recorded for this clone. V and J are TRBV5-1 and TRBJ1-2; 11 bases map to TRBD1. The CDR3 is 15 amino acids. From germline, CDR1 is SGHRS and CDR2 YFSETQ. J was trimmed by 7 bases and V by 1 base; bases with no gene match: 6. The DNA of the CDR3 is TGCGCCAGCAGCTTGAATGGACAGGGGGCTGGTGGCTACACCTTC. As protein: CASSLNGQGAGGYTF.

The chain links TRBV5-6 to TRBJ2-2; the D gene is possibly TRBD1 (5 bases). The germline CDR1 and CDR2 sequences are SGHDT and YYEEEE. V was trimmed by 0 bases and J by 3 bases, leaving 12 bases between them. This CDR3 is built from 16 residues. Here the CDR3 reads CASSLVGQGYTGELFF. Written as DNA, the CDR3 is TGTGCCAGCAGCTTGGTGGGGCAGGGTTACACCGGGGAGCTGTTTTTT.

The rearrangement joins TRBV5-4 to TRBJ2-7, with D perhaps matching TRBD1 (6 bases). CDR3 length equals 13 residues. Trimming removed 2 bases from V and 2 bases from J, with 8 bases in between. Germline V gene sequence: CDR1 SGHNT, CDR2 YYREEE (reference sequence). CDR3 amino acids: CASSFRGAYEQYF. CDR3 coding DNA: TGTGCCAGCAGCTTCAGGGGTGCCTACGAGCAGTACTTC. Looking up the rest from reference TRBV5-4 and TRBJ2-7 gives the full variable domain: ETGVTQSPTHLIKTRGQQVTLRCSSQSGHNTVSWYQQALGQGPQFIFQYYREEENGRGNFPPRFSGLQFPNYSSELNVNALELDDSALYLCASSFRGAYEQYFGPGTRLTVT.

This clone has only a few counts. The chain employs TRBV19 and TRBJ1-4; tentative D call: TRBD1 (6 bases). Germline loops: CDR1 LNHDA, CDR2 SQIVND (reference sequence). The CDR3 sequence is 13 residues long. V gave up 5 bases and J gave up 4 bases, with 8 bases separating them. CDR3 nucleotides: TGTGCCAGTAGTCGACAGGTTAATGAAAAACTGTTTTTT. This sequence encodes CASSRQVNEKLFF.

This chain connects TRBV7-6 to TRBJ1-4; D is undetermined. This CDR3 region has 16 residues. V dropped 1 base and J dropped 8 bases, with 17 bases sitting between them. The germline V gene encodes CDR1 SGHVS and CDR2 FNYEAQ. This CDR3 is CASSLEGGPGGEKLFF. For the CDR3, the DNA is TGTGCCAGCAGCTTAGAGGGAGGGCCCGGAGGGGAAAAACTGTTTTTT.

The sample holds a few counts of this clone. The chain is built from TRBV2 and TRBJ1-1, with 8 bases lining up with TRBD1. The CDR3 is made up of 15 amino acids. The germline gives CDR1 SNHLY, CDR2 FYNNEI. The trim removed 7 bases at V and 0 bases at J, leaving 7 bases unmatched. CDR3 nucleotide sequence: TGTGCCAGCACCCCAGGGGGCTCCTTGAACACTGAAGCTTTCTTT. It specifies CASTPGGSLNTEAFF.

This clone was counted between two and nine times. V is TRBV5-6 and J is TRBJ1-2; D perhaps matches TRBD1 (5 bases). CDR3 length: 15 residues. Trimming removed 4 bases from V and 3 bases from J, with 16 bases in between. CDR1 and CDR2 from the germline V gene are SGHDT and YYEEEE. The CDR3, as DNA: TGTGCCAGCAGCGCGGGGCGGGGAGATCACTATGGCTACACCTTC. Translating it yields CASSAGRGDHYGYTF.

This clone was detected only a few times. The chain has TRBV5-1 and TRBJ1-1; 7 bases align to TRBD1. CDR1 is SGHRS and CDR2 is YFSETQ in the germline V gene. With V trimmed by 4 bases and J by 6 bases, 6 bases remained unmatched. The CDR3 runs 13 residues. CDR3 in DNA: TGCGCCAGCAGCAGGGACAGCGGAGCTGAAGCTTTCTTT. Amino acids: CASSRDSGAEAFF.

This clone was recorded a few times. J is TRBJ2-1 and V is TRBV4-3, with D unclear. CDR3 length equals 14 residues. The germline CDR1 and CDR2 sequences are LGHNA and YSLEER. Trimming took 0 bases from V and 10 from J, leaving 13 bases between them. The CDR3 region has the DNA TGCGCCAGCAGCCAAGATCTCACCTTGACAGAGCAGTTCTTC. Its translation: CASSQDLTLTEQFF.

This chain connects TRBV6-1 to TRBJ2-2; possible D gene TRBD1, 7 bases. V dropped 1 base and J dropped 4 bases, with 13 bases sitting between them. The CDR3 runs 16 residues. CDR1 is MNHNS and CDR2 is SASEGT in the germline V gene. CDR3 nucleotides: TGTGCCAGCAGTGAAGGGCAGGGGGAGGTCACCGGGGAGCTGTTTTTT. It encodes CASSEGQGEVTGELFF.

This clone was counted a few times. The V and J genes are TRBV7-2 and TRBJ1-5, with TRBD1 identical over 9 bases. The trim removed 3 bases at V and 2 bases at J, leaving 5 bases unmatched. The CDR3 loop spans 16 amino acids. Looked up from germline, CDR1 is SGHTA and CDR2 is FQGNSA. The CDR3: CASSFTGGYGNQPQHF. CDR3 coding DNA: TGTGCCAGCAGCTTCACAGGGGGCTATGGCAATCAGCCCCAGCATTTT.

The rearrangement joins TRBV30 to TRBJ1-6; the match to TRBD1 covers 7 bases. The junction had 10 bases not matched to a gene; V was cut back by 4 bases and J by 7 bases. CDR3 length: 15 residues. Germline V lookup: CDR1 GTSNPN, CDR2 SVGIG (reference sequence). The CDR3 coding sequence is TGTGCCTGGATCCCCGGGACAGCTCCGAATTCACCCCTCCACTTT. It yields the protein CAWIPGTAPNSPLHF.

The chain carries TRBV7-2 and TRBJ2-7, with TRBD1 matching over 10 bases. This CDR3 contains 16 residues. Trimming at V came to 7 bases and at J to 0 bases, leaving 9 bases not matched to a gene. CDR1 SGHTA and CDR2 FQGNSA come from the germline V gene. For the CDR3, the DNA is TGTGCCAGCACGAACCGGGACAGGGGCCTCTCCTACGAGCAGTACTTC. It specifies CASTNRDRGLSYEQYF.

This clone was seen a handful of times. The J gene is TRBJ2-5, the V gene TRBV4-1; D may be TRBD2 (7 bases). V shed 0 bases and J shed 4 bases, with 12 bases lying between them. This CDR3 has 15 amino acids. Germline assignment: CDR1 MGHRA and CDR2 YSYEKL. CDR3 in DNA: TGCGCCAGCAGCCAAGAGGAGGGAGGGGGAGAGACCCAGTACTTC. Its translation: CASSQEEGGGETQYF.

This clone was seen a few times. The J gene is TRBJ1-6, the V gene TRBV5-1, with TRBD1 as a possible D gene (5 bases). The CDR3 loop spans 15 amino acids. Germline lookup yields CDR1 SGHRS and CDR2 YFSETQ. V lost 0 bases, J lost 6 bases, and 10 bases lay in between. CDR3 sequence: CASSLDGGGNSPLHF. CDR3 sequence (DNA): TGCGCCAGCAGCTTGGACGGGGGGGGTAATTCACCCCTCCACTTT.

The J gene is TRBJ1-2, the V gene TRBV6-5; 9 nucleotides agree with TRBD1. CDR3 length equals 13 residues. V shed 0 bases, J shed 7 bases, and the junction held 0 bases outside the gene matches. Germline V gives CDR1 MNHEY, CDR2 SVGAGI. The CDR3 sequence: CASSYSTGGGYTF. CDR3 coding DNA: TGTGCCAGCAGTTACTCGACAGGGGGTGGCTACACCTTC.

The chain is built from TRBV2 and TRBJ2-3, with 9 bases lining up with TRBD1. V lost 3 bases and J lost 1; bases outside the gene matches: 5. Germline V gene lookup returns CDR1 SNHLY and CDR2 FYNNEI. This CDR3 has 16 amino acids. CDR3: CASSEGQGQGTDTQYF. Here the CDR3 DNA reads TGTGCCAGCAGTGAGGGACAGGGTCAAGGCACAGATACGCAGTATTTT.

The chain carries TRBV7-9 and TRBJ2-5; 7 bases are shared with TRBD1. From germline, CDR1 is SEHNR and CDR2 FQNEAQ (reference sequence). This CDR3 has 13 amino acids. With 4 bases clipped from V and 7 bases from J, the junction kept 6 bases outside the gene matches. CDR3 nucleotide sequence: TGTGCCAGCAGCTCGGGACAGTCGGTGACCCAGTACTTC. Amino acid sequence: CASSSGQSVTQYF. Filled out from reference TRBV7-9 and TRBJ2-5, the complete variable domain reads DTGVSQNPRHKITKRGQNVTFRCDPISEHNRLYWYRQTLGQGPEFLTYFQNEAQLEKSRLLSDRFSAERPKGSFSTLEIQRTEQGDSAMYLCASSSGQSVTQYFGPGTRLLVL.

The V and J genes are TRBV27 and TRBJ2-3, with TRBD2 matching over 8 bases. Germline CDR1 and CDR2: MNHEY and SMNVEV (reference sequence). The trim removed 8 bases at V and 2 bases at J, leaving 9 bases unmatched. This CDR3 has 15 amino acids. CDR3 loop: CASALKRGPTDTQYF. CDR3 DNA: TGTGCCAGCGCCCTTAAGCGGGGGCCCACAGATACGCAGTATTTT.

This clone was detected only once. The J gene is TRBJ2-3, the V gene TRBV6-1, with 10 bases aligning to TRBD1. V lost 4 bases, J lost 2 bases, and 6 bases stayed unmatched. Germline assignment: CDR1 MNHNS and CDR2 SASEGT. The CDR3 runs 16 residues. The CDR3 reads CASSVRDRGFTDTQYF. The CDR3 DNA reads TGTGCCAGCAGTGTCCGGGACAGGGGATTCACAGATACGCAGTATTTT.